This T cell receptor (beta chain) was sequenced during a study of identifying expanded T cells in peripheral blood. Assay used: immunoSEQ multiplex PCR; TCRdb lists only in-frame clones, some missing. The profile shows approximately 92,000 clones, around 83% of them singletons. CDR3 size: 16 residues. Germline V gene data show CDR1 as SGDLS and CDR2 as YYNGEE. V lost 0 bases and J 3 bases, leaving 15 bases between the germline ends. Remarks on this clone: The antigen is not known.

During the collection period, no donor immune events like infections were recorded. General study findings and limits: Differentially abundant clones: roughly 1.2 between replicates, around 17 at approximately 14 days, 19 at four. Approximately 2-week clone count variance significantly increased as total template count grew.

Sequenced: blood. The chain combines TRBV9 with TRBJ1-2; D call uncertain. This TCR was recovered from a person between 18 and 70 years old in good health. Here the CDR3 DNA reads TGTGCCAGCAGCGTAGGTTTCTCGGGCGGTTACTATGGCTACACCTTC. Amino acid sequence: CASSVGFSGGYYGYTF.